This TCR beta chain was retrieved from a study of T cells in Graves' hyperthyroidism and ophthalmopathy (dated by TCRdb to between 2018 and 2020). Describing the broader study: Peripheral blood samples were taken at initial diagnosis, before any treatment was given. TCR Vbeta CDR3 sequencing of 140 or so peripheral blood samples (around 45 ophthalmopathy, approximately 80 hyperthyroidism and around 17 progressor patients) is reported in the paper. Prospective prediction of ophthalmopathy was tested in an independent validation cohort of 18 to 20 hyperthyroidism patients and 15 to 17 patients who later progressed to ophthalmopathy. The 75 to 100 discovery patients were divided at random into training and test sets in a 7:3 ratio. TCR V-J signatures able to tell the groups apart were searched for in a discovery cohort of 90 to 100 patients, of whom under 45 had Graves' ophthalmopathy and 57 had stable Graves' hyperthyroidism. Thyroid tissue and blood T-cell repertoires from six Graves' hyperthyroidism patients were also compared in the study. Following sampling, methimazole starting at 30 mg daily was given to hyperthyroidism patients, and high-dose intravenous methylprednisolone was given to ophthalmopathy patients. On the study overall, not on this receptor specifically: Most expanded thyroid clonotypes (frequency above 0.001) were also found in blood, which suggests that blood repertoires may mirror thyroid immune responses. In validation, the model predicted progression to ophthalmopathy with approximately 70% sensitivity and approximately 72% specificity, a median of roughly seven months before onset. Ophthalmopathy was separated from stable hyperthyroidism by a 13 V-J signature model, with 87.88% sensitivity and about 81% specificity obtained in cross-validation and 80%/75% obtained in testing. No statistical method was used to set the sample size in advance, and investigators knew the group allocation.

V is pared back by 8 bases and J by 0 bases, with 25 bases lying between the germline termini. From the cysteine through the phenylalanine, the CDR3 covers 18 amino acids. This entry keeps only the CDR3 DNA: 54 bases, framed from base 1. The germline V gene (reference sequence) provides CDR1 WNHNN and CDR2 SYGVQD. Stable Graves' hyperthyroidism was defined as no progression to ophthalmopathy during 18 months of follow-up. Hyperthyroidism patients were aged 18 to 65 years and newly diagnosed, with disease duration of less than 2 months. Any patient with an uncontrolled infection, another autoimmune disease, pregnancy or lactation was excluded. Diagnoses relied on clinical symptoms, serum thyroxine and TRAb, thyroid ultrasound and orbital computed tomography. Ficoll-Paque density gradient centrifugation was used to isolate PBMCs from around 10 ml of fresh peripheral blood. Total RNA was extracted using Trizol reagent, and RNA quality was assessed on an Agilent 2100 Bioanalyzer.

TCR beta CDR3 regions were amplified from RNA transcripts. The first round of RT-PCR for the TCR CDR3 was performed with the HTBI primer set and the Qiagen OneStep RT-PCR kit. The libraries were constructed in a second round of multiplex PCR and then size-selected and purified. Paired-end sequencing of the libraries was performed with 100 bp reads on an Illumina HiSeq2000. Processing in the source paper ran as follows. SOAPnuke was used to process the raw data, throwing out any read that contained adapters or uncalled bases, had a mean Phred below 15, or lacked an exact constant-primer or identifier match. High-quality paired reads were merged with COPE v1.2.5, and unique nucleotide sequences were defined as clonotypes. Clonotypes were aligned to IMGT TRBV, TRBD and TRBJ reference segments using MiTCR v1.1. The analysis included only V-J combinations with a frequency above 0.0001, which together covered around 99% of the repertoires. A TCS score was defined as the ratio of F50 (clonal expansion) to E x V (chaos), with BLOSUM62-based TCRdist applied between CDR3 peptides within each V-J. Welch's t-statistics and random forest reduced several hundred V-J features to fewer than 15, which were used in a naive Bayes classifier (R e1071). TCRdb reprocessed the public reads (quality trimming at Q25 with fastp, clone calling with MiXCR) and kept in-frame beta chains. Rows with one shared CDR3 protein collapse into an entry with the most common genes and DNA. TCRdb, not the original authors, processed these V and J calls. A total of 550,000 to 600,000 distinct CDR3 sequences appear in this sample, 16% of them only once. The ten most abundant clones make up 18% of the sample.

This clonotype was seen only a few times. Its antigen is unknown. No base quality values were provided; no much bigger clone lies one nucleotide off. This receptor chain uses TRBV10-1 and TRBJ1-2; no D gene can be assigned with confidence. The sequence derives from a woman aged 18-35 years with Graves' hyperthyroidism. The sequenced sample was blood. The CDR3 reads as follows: CASLNSRTSSPSNYGYTF. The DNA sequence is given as TGCGCCAGCTTAAACTCCCGGACTTCATCCCCCTCTAACTATGGCTACACCTTC.